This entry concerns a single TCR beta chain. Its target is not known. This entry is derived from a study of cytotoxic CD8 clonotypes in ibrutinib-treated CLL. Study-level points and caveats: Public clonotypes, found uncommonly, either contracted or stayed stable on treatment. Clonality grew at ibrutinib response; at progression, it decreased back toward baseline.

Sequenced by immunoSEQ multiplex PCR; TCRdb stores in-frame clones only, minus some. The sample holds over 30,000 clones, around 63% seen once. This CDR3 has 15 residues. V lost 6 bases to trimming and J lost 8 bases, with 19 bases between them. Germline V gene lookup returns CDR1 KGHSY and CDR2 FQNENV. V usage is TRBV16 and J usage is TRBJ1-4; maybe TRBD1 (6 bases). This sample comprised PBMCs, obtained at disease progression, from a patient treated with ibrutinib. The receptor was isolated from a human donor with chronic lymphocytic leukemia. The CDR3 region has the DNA TGTGCCAGCAGACCAACGACAGGAGGCAAGGAAAAACTGTTTTTT. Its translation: CASRPTTGGKEKLFF. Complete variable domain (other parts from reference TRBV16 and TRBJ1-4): GEEVAQTPKHLVRGEGQKAKLYCAPIKGHSYVFWYQQVLKNEFKFLISFQNENVFDETGMPKERFSAKCLPNSPCSLEIQATKLEDSAVYFCASRPTTGGKEKLFFGSGTQLSVL.